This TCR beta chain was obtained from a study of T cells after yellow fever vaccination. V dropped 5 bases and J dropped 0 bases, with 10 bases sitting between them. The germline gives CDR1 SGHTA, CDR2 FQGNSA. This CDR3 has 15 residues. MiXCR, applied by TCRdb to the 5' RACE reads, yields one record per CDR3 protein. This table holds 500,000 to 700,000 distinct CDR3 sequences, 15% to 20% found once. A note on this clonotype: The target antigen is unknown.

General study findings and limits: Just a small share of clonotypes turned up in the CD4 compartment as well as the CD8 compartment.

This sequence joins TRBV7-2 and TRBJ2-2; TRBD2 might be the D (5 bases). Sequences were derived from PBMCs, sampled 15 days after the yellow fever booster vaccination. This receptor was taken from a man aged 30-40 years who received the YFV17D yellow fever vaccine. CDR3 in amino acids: CASSSDYTNTGELFF. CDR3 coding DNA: TGTGCCAGCAGCAGTGACTATACGAACACCGGGGAGCTGTTTTTT.